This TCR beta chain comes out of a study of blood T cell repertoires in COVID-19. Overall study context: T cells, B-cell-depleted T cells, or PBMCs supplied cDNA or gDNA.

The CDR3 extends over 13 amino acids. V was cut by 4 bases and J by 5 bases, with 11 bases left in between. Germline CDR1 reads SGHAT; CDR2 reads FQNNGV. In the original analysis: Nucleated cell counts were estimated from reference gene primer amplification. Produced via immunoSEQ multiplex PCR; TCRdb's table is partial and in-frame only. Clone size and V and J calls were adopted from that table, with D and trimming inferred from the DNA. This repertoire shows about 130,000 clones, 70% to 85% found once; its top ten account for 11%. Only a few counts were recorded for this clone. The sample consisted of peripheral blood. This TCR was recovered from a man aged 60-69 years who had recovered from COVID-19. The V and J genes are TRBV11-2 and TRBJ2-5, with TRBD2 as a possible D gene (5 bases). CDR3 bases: TGTGCCAGCAGCTCGCAGACGGGGGAGACCCAGTACTTC. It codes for CASSSQTGETQYF. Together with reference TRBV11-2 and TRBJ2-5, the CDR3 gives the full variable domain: EAGVAQSPRYKIIEKRQSVAFWCNPISGHATLYWYQQILGQGPKLLIQFQNNGVVDDSQLPKDRFSAERLKGVDSTLKIQPAKLEDSAVYLCASSSQTGETQYFGPGTRLLVL.